The subject of this entry is one TCR beta chain. Its antigen is undetermined. PCR amplification relied on 60 Vbeta primers (plus 13 Jbeta primers). Original processing notes: An analysis that came later counted roughly 80 million unique TCR beta chains, around 10 million shared. The table came from immunoSEQ multiplex PCR; TCRdb's copy has only in-frame clones and leaves some out. The DNA was the basis for D and trimming; V, J and clone size are from that table. The table lists about 130,000 clones, about three quarters of them singletons, with 2.6% in the top ten. The data originate from a study of cytomegalovirus exposure and HLA in healthy donors. Whole-study results and caveats: A likely sequencing artifact accounted for one observed cluster of highly shared sequence variants. A reported reduction in N-insertions relative to the 666-donor mean was seen in an Asian-associated ancestry cluster in a later analysis.

Germline values: CDR1 MDHEN, CDR2 SYDVKM. The CDR3 sequence is 15 residues long. V shed 5 bases and J 1 base; nucleotides not matched to a gene: 4. Sequencing was done on a sample of PBMCs. The receptor's source is a woman in her sixties in good health and CMV-seropositive. This chain connects TRBV28 to TRBJ1-1; 10 nucleotides align to TRBD1. CDR3 DNA: TGTGCCAGCAGTCTCGGACAGGGGGGGAACACTGAAGCTTTCTTT. This translates into CASSLGQGGNTEAFF.